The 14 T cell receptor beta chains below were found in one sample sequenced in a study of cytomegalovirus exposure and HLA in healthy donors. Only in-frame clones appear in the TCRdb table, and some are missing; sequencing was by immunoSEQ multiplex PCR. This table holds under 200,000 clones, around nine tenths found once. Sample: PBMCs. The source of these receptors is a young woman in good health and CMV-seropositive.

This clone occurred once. CDR3 coding DNA: TGTGCCAGCAAAATGGGGCTAGCGCGGACCGGGGAGCTGTTTTTT. This codes for CASKMGLARTGELFF. This sequence joins TRBV2 and TRBJ2-2; weak D call: TRBD2 (6 bases). The ends were cut back, 7 bases at V and 5 bases at J, with 17 bases in the middle. Germline-derived CDR1 and CDR2 are SNHLY and FYNNEI. The CDR3 contains 15 residues.

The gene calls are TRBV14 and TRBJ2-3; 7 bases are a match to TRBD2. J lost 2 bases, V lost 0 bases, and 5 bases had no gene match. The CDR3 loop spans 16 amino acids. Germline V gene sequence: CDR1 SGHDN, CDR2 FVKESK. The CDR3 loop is CASSQDGGVPTDTQYF. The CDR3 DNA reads TGTGCCAGCAGCCAAGATGGGGGGGTGCCCACAGATACGCAGTATTTT. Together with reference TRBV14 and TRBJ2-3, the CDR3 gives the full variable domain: EAGVTQFPSHSVIEKGQTVTLRCDPISGHDNLYWYRRVMGKEIKFLLHFVKESKQDESGMPNNRFLAERTGGTYSTLKVQPAELEDSGVYFCASSQDGGVPTDTQYFGPGTRLTVL.

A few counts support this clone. Here the CDR3 reads CASGTSQTYEQYF. CDR3 nucleotide sequence: TGTGCCAGCGGCACGTCACAGACCTACGAGCAGTACTTC. The chain couples TRBV11-3 to TRBJ2-7; D remains ambiguous. V lost 8 bases to trimming and J lost 2 bases, with 13 bases between them. The germline V gene has CDR1 SGHNT and CDR2 YENEEA. The CDR3 has 13 residues.

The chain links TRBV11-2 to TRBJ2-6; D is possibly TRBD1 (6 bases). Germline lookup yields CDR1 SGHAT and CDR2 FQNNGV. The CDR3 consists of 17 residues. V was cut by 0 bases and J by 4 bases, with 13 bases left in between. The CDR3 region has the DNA TGTGCCAGCAGCTTAGAGTCTTGGGGGCTCGGGGCCAACGTCCTGACTTTC. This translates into CASSLESWGLGANVLTF.

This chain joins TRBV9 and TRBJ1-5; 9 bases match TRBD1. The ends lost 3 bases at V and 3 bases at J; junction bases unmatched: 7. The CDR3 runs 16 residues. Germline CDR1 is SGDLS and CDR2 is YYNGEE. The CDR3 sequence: CASSAGQGSNNQPQHF. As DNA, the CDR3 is TGTGCCAGCAGCGCGGGACAGGGATCTAACAATCAGCCCCAGCATTTT.

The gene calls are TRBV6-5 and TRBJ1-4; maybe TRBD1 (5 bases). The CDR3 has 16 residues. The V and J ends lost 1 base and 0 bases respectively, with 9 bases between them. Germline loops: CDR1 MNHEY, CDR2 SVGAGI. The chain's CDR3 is CASSYLPTATNEKLFF. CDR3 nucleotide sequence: TGTGCCAGCAGTTACTTACCGACAGCAACTAATGAAAAACTGTTTTTT.

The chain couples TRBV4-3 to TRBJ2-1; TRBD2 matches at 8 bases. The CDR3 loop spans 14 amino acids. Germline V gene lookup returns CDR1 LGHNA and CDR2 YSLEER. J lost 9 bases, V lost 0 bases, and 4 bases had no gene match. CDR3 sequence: CASSQDRTSSEQFF. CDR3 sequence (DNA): TGCGCCAGCAGCCAAGATCGGACTAGCTCTGAGCAGTTCTTC.

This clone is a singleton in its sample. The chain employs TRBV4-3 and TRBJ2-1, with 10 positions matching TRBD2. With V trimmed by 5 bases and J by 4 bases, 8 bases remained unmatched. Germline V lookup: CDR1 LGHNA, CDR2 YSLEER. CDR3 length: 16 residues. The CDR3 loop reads CASSKAGGPVYNEQFF. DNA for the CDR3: TGCGCCAGCAGCAAAGCGGGAGGGCCGGTATACAATGAGCAGTTCTTC.

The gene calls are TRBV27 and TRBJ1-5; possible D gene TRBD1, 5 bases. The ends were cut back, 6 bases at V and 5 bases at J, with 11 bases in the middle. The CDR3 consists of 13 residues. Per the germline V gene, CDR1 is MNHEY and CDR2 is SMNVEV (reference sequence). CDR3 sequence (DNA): TGTGCCAGCAGCCCTGACAGATATCAGCCCCAGCATTTT. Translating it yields CASSPDRYQPQHF.

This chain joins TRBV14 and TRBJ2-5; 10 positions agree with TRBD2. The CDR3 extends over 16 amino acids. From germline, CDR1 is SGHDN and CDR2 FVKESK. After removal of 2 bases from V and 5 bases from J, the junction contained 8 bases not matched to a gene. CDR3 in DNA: TGTGCCAGCAGCCAATCTAGCGGGAGTTGGCAGGAGACCCAGTACTTC. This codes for CASSQSSGSWQETQYF.

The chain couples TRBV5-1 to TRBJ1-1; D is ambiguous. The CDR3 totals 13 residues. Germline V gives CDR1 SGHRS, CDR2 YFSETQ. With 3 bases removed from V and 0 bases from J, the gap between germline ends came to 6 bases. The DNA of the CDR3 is TGCGCCAGCAGCTCTGGAGTGAACACTGAAGCTTTCTTT. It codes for CASSSGVNTEAFF. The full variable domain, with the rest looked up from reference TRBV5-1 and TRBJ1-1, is KAGVTQTPRYLIKTRGQQVTLSCSPISGHRSVSWYQQTPGQGLQFLFEYFSETQRNKGNFPGRFSGRQFSNSRSEMNVSTLELGDSALYLCASSSGVNTEAFFGQGTRLTVV.

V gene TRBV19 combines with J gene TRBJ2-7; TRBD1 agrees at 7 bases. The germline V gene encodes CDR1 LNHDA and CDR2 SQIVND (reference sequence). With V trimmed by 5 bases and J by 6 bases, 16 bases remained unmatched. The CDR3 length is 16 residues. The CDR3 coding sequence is TGTGCCAGTAGTCGGCAGTCACAGGGGTTTAGTGGCGAGCAGTACTTC. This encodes CASSRQSQGFSGEQYF.

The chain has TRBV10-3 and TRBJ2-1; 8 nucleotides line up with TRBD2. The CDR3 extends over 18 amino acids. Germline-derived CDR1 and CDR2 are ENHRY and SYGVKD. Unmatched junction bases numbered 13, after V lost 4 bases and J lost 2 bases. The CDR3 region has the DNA TGTGCCATCAGTGGGTTAGCGGGAAGACCCCAGACCTACAATGAGCAGTTCTTC. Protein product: CAISGLAGRPQTYNEQFF.

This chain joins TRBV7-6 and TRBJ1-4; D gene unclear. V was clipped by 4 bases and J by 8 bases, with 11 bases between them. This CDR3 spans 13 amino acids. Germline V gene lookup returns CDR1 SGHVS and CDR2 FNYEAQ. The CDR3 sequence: CASSYGFGEKLFF. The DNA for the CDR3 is TGTGCCAGCAGCTACGGGTTCGGGGAAAAACTGTTTTTT.